This T cell receptor (beta chain) comes out of a study of T cells expressing NK-cell markers. From germline, CDR1 is MNHEY and CDR2 SVGAGI. The CDR3 contains 17 residues. TCRdb re-analyzed the 5' RACE reads; it lists each CDR3 protein once, without DNA. This listing includes roughly 390,000 distinct CDR3 sequences. J is TRBJ2-5 and V is TRBV6-5. The TCR originated in a man aged 18-69 years in good health. The sequencing input was blood T cells: a sorted CD56 or NKG2C T cell subset, CD4+ or CD8+ T cells, or bulk PBMC T cells (not recorded which). CDR3 in amino acids: CASSYSGDQPGRETQYF.